This passage covers 24 T cell receptor beta chains from one sample sequenced in a study of radiation and T cells in renal cell carcinoma. Generated by immunoSEQ multiplex PCR, the TCRdb table keeps only in-frame clones and is missing some. The repertoire includes roughly 80,000 clones, over 80% of them detected once, and 2.4% sits in the top ten. Time point specified: blood 4 weeks post-SBRT, at nephrectomy. Stated treatment: 15 Gy SBRT to primary tumor, nephrectomy 4 weeks later. The specimen was blood, collected from a patient whose treatment included radiotherapy and nephrectomy. The receptor source for this set is a woman in her fifties or sixties with renal cell carcinoma.

The rearrangement links TRBV28 to TRBJ1-1; perhaps TRBD1 as D (5 bases). Between the trimmed V and J ends, which lost 6 bases and 1 base, there was a span of 12 bases. This CDR3 comprises 14 residues. The germline V gene has CDR1 MDHEN and CDR2 SYDVKM. CDR3 protein: CASRRGGTNTEAFF. Written as DNA, the CDR3 is TGTGCCAGCAGGCGCGGGGGGACGAACACTGAAGCTTTCTTT.

The genes are TRBV11-2 and TRBJ2-4; D not resolved. Germline lookup yields CDR1 SGHAT and CDR2 FQNNGV. This CDR3 has 15 residues. Deletions cut 0 bases from V and 8 bases from J, with 14 bases between. The CDR3: CASSLDPSRSDIQYF. The CDR3 DNA reads TGTGCCAGCAGCTTAGATCCTTCACGGTCGGACATTCAGTACTTC.

The J gene is TRBJ2-7, the V gene TRBV28, with 13 bases aligning to TRBD2. Germline loops: CDR1 MDHEN, CDR2 SYDVKM. V lost 5 bases and J lost 6; bases outside the gene matches: 4. CDR3 length: 14 residues. The CDR3 loop is CASSRRTSGSEQYF. DNA for the CDR3: TGTGCCAGCAGTCGGAGGACTAGCGGGAGCGAGCAGTACTTC. The full variable domain, with the rest looked up from reference TRBV28 and TRBJ2-7, is DVKVTQSSRYLVKRTGEKVFLECVQDMDHENMFWYRQDPGLGLRLIYFSYDVKMKEKGDIPEGYSVSREKKERFSLILESASTNQTSMYLCASSRRTSGSEQYFGPGTRLTVT.

This clone was seen more than once but under ten times. V and J are TRBV29-1 and TRBJ1-1, with D uncertain. The CDR3 has 13 residues. Germline CDR1 and CDR2: SQVTM and ANQGSEA. V was pared by 1 base and J by 1 base, with 7 bases between. The CDR3 here is CSVEVSGNTEAFF. Written as DNA, the CDR3 is TGCAGCGTTGAAGTGTCCGGGAACACTGAAGCTTTCTTT. Full variable domain (outside the CDR3, taken from reference TRBV29-1 and TRBJ1-1): SAVISQKPSRDICQRGTSLTIQCQVDSQVTMMFWYRQQPGQSLTLIATANQGSEATYESGFVIDKFPISRPNLTFSTLTVSNMSPEDSSIYLCSVEVSGNTEAFFGQGTRLTVV.

This chain joins TRBV4-2 and TRBJ2-2, with D perhaps TRBD1 (6 bases). Trimming removed 4 bases from V and 2 bases from J, with 14 bases in between. CDR1 is LGHNA and CDR2 is YNFKEQ in the germline V gene. The CDR3 has 16 residues. CDR3 residues: CASSPMPGTNTGELFF. The CDR3 DNA sequence: TGTGCCAGCAGCCCGATGCCAGGGACAAACACCGGGGAGCTGTTTTTT.

CDR3 sequence reads: CASSVSTSPTKNIQYF. The CDR3 region has the DNA TGTGCCAGCAGCGTCTCCACCAGTCCGACCAAAAACATTCAGTACTTC. The rearrangement links TRBV9 to TRBJ2-4; no reliable D call. The germline CDR1 and CDR2 sequences are SGDLS and YYNGEE. V lost 2 bases and J 2 bases, leaving 14 bases between the germline ends. CDR3 length: 16 amino acids.

The chain combines TRBV7-2 with TRBJ1-2, with a possible D match to TRBD1 (6 bases). The ends were cut back, 0 bases at V and 8 bases at J, with 13 bases in the middle. Germline lookup yields CDR1 SGHTA and CDR2 FQGNSA. The CDR3 loop spans 14 amino acids. DNA of the CDR3: TGTGCCAGCAGCTTAGCGGCGGTTACAGGGGGCTACACCTTC. It specifies CASSLAAVTGGYTF.

This chain joins TRBV27 and TRBJ2-3, with 14 bases that match TRBD2. Germline lookup yields CDR1 MNHEY and CDR2 SMNVEV (reference sequence). This CDR3 has 17 amino acids. After removal of 4 bases from V and 5 bases from J, the junction contained 8 bases not matched to a gene. CDR3 residues: CASSSPGTSGGRDTQYF. Written as DNA, the CDR3 is TGTGCCAGCAGTTCCCCCGGGACTAGCGGGGGTAGAGATACGCAGTATTTT.

This chain joins TRBV4-3 and TRBJ2-7; TRBD1 matches at 8 bases. The CDR3 loop spans 17 amino acids. With V trimmed by 0 bases and J by 4 bases, 11 bases remained unmatched. CDR1 and CDR2 from the germline V gene are LGHNA and YSLEER. The CDR3 region has the DNA TGCGCCAGCAGCCAAGATCAATGGCAGGGGGCTGGGTACGAGCAGTACTTC. It encodes CASSQDQWQGAGYEQYF.

A single count supports this clone. The chain is built from TRBV29-1 and TRBJ2-1; no clear D gene. V gave up 0 bases and J gave up 6 bases, with 9 bases separating them. From germline, CDR1 is SQVTM and CDR2 ANQGSEA. The CDR3 consists of 13 residues. Written as DNA, the CDR3 is TGCAGCGTTGAAGAGGCTGCTAGCAATGAGCAGTTCTTC. Translation: CSVEEAASNEQFF.

This chain uses TRBV10-3 with TRBJ2-7, with 8 nucleotides matching TRBD1. With 3 bases clipped from V and 5 bases from J, the junction kept 6 bases outside the gene matches. The CDR3 length is 14 residues. Germline CDR1 ENHRY, CDR2 SYGVKD. In DNA, the CDR3 is TGTGCCATCAGTGAAGGCCAGGGGGCAAACGAGCAGTACTTC. Residues: CAISEGQGANEQYF.

This clone is a singleton in its sample. This sequence joins TRBV2 and TRBJ2-7; D gene ambiguous. CDR3 length: 13 residues. Trimming left V 3 bases short and J 2 bases short, with 8 bases between. Germline CDR1 SNHLY, CDR2 FYNNEI. The CDR3 DNA reads as TGTGCCAGCAGTGAGGTCACGACCTACGAGCAGTACTTC. Protein: CASSEVTTYEQYF.

The rearrangement links TRBV4-3 to TRBJ1-1; TRBD1 matches 8 bases. This CDR3 contains 14 residues. Germline CDR1 LGHNA, CDR2 YSLEER. V trimming: 3 bases; J trimming: 4 bases; junction bases outside the gene matches: 4. CDR3 coding DNA: TGCGCCAGCAGCCAGCAACAGGGGGGCACTGAAGCTTTCTTT. This encodes CASSQQQGGTEAFF.

This sequence joins TRBV2 and TRBJ2-7; D gene ambiguous. V was cut by 6 bases and J by 2 bases, with 5 bases left in between. CDR1 and CDR2 from the germline V gene are SNHLY and FYNNEI. This CDR3 is built from 11 residues. This CDR3 is CASSSTYEQYF. In nucleotides, the CDR3 is TGTGCCAGCAGCTCCACCTACGAGCAGTACTTC.

Here the CDR3 reads CASRGGYTEAFF. CDR3 nucleotide sequence: TGTGCCAGTAGGGGCGGATACACTGAAGCTTTCTTT. This chain joins TRBV19 and TRBJ1-1, with D hard to call. This CDR3 contains 12 residues. The germline V gene has CDR1 LNHDA and CDR2 SQIVND (reference sequence). Trimming took 6 bases from V and 3 from J, leaving 8 bases between them.

The chain employs TRBV28 and TRBJ1-2; D gene unclear. Trimming removed 9 bases at V and 1 base at J, with 12 bases between. Germline CDR1 and CDR2: MDHEN and SYDVKM. The CDR3 loop spans 13 amino acids. The CDR3 nucleotides read TGTGCCAGGCGCCGACCGGGTAACTATGGCTACACCTTC. Amino acid sequence: CARRRPGNYGYTF.

The rearrangement uses TRBV4-3 and TRBJ2-1, with D perhaps TRBD1 or TRBD2 (6 bases each). V dropped 2 bases and J dropped 0 bases, with 23 bases sitting between them. Looked up from germline, CDR1 is LGHNA and CDR2 is YSLEER. The CDR3 has 20 residues. The CDR3 region has the DNA TGCGCCAGCAGCCAATCGGGACTGCCGGGGGCCGTAAGCTCCTACAATGAGCAGTTCTTC. Translating it yields CASSQSGLPGAVSSYNEQFF.

This clone has only a few counts. The chain links TRBV11-3 to TRBJ2-2; no clear D gene. Per germline, CDR1 SGHNT and CDR2 YENEEA. V was trimmed by 3 bases and J by 0 bases, leaving 14 bases between them. The CDR3 consists of 17 residues. CDR3 sequence reads: CASSFSRSVANTGELFF. CDR3 nucleotide sequence: TGTGCCAGCAGCTTCTCGAGGAGCGTCGCGAACACCGGGGAGCTGTTTTTT.

V usage is TRBV6-1 and J usage is TRBJ1-4, with no clear D. Trimming pared 4 bases from V and 0 bases from J, leaving 9 bases between. The germline CDR1 and CDR2 sequences are MNHNS and SASEGT. This CDR3 region has 15 residues. The CDR3 DNA is TGTGCCAGCAGTGCACCATCCGCAACTAATGAAAAACTGTTTTTT. Translation gives CASSAPSATNEKLFF.

The table lists this clone with a count of one. This sequence joins TRBV6-1 and TRBJ2-4, with D perhaps matching TRBD1 or TRBD2 (6 bases each). Germline assignment: CDR1 MNHNS and CDR2 SASEGT. The CDR3 runs to 15 residues. Trimming left V 6 bases short and J 5 bases short, with 17 bases between. The CDR3 here is CASSPQVGGQNIQYF. CDR3 DNA sequence: TGTGCCAGCAGCCCCCAAGTTGGGGGGCAAAACATTCAGTACTTC.

The rearrangement uses TRBV28 and TRBJ1-5; the D is unclear. V lost 6 bases, J lost 3 bases, and 18 bases lay in between. This CDR3 region has 16 residues. Germline-derived CDR1 and CDR2 are MDHEN and SYDVKM. CDR3 residues: CASSRLQDVANQPQHF. The CDR3, as DNA: TGTGCCAGCAGCCGTCTGCAGGACGTGGCCAATCAGCCCCAGCATTTT.

This clone was seen once. The chain combines TRBV28 with TRBJ2-1, with a possible D match to TRBD2 (5 bases). The germline V gene encodes CDR1 MDHEN and CDR2 SYDVKM. Trimming took off 5 bases at V and 0 bases at J, with 8 bases between the two ends. This CDR3 has 14 residues. The CDR3 spells CASSTGISYNEQFF. For the CDR3, the DNA is TGTGCCAGCAGTACCGGGATCTCCTACAATGAGCAGTTCTTC. The full variable domain, completed using reference TRBV28 and TRBJ2-1, is DVKVTQSSRYLVKRTGEKVFLECVQDMDHENMFWYRQDPGLGLRLIYFSYDVKMKEKGDIPEGYSVSREKKERFSLILESASTNQTSMYLCASSTGISYNEQFFGPGTRLTVL.

The CDR3 protein is CASSFGPRVVNNEQFF. CDR3 in DNA: TGCGCCAGCAGCTTCGGCCCCAGGGTAGTGAACAATGAGCAGTTCTTC. The gene calls are TRBV5-1 and TRBJ2-1; possibly TRBD1 for D (5 bases). CDR1 is SGHRS and CDR2 is YFSETQ in the germline V gene. The CDR3 extends over 16 amino acids. V lost 2 bases, J lost 5 bases, and 17 bases lay in between. The full variable domain, rest sourced from reference TRBV5-1 and TRBJ2-1, is KAGVTQTPRYLIKTRGQQVTLSCSPISGHRSVSWYQQTPGQGLQFLFEYFSETQRNKGNFPGRFSGRQFSNSRSEMNVSTLELGDSALYLCASSFGPRVVNNEQFFGPGTRLTVL.

V and J are TRBV6-6 and TRBJ1-1, with unresolved D. CDR3 length: 11 amino acids. Germline V lookup: CDR1 MNHNY, CDR2 SVGAGI (reference sequence). The V end lost 11 bases, the J end lost 0 bases, and 7 bases lay between the germline ends. This CDR3 is CASGMNTEAFF. In DNA form, the CDR3 reads TGTGCCTCAGGAATGAACACTGAAGCTTTCTTT.